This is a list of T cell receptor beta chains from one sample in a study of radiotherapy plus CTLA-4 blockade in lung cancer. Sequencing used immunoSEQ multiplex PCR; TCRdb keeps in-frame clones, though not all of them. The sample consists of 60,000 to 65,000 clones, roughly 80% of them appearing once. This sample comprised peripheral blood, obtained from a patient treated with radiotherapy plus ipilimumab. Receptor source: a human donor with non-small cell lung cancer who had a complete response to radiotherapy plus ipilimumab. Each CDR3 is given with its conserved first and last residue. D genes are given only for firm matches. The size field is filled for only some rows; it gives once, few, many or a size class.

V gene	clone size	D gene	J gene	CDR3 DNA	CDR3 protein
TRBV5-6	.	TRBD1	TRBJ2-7	TGTGCCAGCAGCTTGGACGGGACAGGGGGCTACGAGCAGTACTTC	CASSLDGTGGYEQYF
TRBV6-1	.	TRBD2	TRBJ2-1	TGTGCCAGCAGTGAGAGGCCTGGGACTAGCCTTTACAATGAGCAGTTCTTC	CASSERPGTSLYNEQFF
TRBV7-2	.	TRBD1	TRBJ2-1	TGTGCCAGCAGCGGATGGGACAGGGTAAGGAATGAGCAGTTCTTC	CASSGWDRVRNEQFF
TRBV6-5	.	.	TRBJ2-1	TGTGCCAGCAGTTACGGGGACTCCCGGGGCTACAATGAGCAGTTCTTC	CASSYGDSRGYNEQFF
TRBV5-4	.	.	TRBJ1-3	TGTGCCAGCAGCTTGGGATGGGACTCAGGAAACACCATATATTTT	CASSLGWDSGNTIYF
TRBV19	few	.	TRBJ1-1	TGTGCCAGTAGTATTAGCAACACGAACACTGAAGCTTTCTTT	CASSISNTNTEAFF
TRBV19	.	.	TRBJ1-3	TGTGCTGCCGCGAGACATTTCTCTGGAAACACCATATATTTT	CAAARHFSGNTIYF
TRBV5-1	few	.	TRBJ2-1	TGCGCCAGCAGCTTGGAATGGACCGAGCAGTTCTTC	CASSLEWTEQFF
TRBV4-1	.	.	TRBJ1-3	TGCGCCAGCGCCGGTCTCGCTTCTGGAAACACCATATATTTT	CASAGLASGNTIYF
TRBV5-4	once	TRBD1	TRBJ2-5	TGTGCCAGCAGCTCTGGTACAGGGGGCCTGGGGGAGACCCAGTACTTC	CASSSGTGGLGETQYF
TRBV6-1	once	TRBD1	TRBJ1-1	TGTGCCAGCAGTGAATGGGGACAGAGGACTGAAGCTTTCTTT	CASSEWGQRTEAFF
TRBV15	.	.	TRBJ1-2	TGTGCCACCAGCAGAACCACTACATCCTCTGGCTACACCTTC	CATSRTTTSSGYTF
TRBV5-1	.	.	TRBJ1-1	TGCGCCAGCAGCCCCACTCTTGGAAGCTCTGAAGCTTTCTTT	CASSPTLGSSEAFF
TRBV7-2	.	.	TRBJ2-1	TGTGCCAGCAGCCACCCCATCCGGGATGAGCAGTTCTTC	CASSHPIRDEQFF
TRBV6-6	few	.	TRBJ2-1	TGTGCCAGCAGTTACTCGAGAGCCAATGAGCAGTTCTTC	CASSYSRANEQFF
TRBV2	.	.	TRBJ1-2	TGTGCCAGCAGTGAAAGTCAGAAAGGGAATGGCTACACCTTC	CASSESQKGNGYTF
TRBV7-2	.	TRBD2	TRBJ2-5	TGTGCCAGCAGCTTAGAACTAGCGGGAAGGGGTGGGAAGACCCAGTACTTC	CASSLELAGRGGKTQYF
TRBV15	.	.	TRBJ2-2	TGTGCCACCAGCAGTTGGTTGGGGCCCAACACCGGGGAGCTGTTTTTT	CATSSWLGPNTGELFF
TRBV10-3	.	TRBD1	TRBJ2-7	TGTGCCATCAGTGGAGGGACAGAAACCTACGAGCAGTACTTC	CAISGGTETYEQYF
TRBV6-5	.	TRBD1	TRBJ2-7	TGTGCCAGCAGTTACACGGGACAGTCCTACGAGCAGTACTTC	CASSYTGQSYEQYF
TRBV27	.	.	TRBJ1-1	TGTGCCAGCAGCCCCTGGGGGGGGTCCGAAGCTTTCTTT	CASSPWGGSEAFF
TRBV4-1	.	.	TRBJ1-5	TGCGCCAGCAGCCAAGCCCTCAGTCAGCCCCAGCATTTT	CASSQALSQPQHF
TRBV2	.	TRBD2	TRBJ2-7	TGTGCCAGCTGGCTAGCGGGGGGGTACGAGCAGTACTTC	CASWLAGGYEQYF
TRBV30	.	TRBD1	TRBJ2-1	TGTGCCTGGAGTTTAACAGGGGTCTACAATGAGCAGTTCTTC	CAWSLTGVYNEQFF
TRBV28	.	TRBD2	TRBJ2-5	TGTGCCAGCAGTTTGCCTGGTGGGGGGGGAGAAGAGACCCAGTACTTC	CASSLPGGGGEETQYF